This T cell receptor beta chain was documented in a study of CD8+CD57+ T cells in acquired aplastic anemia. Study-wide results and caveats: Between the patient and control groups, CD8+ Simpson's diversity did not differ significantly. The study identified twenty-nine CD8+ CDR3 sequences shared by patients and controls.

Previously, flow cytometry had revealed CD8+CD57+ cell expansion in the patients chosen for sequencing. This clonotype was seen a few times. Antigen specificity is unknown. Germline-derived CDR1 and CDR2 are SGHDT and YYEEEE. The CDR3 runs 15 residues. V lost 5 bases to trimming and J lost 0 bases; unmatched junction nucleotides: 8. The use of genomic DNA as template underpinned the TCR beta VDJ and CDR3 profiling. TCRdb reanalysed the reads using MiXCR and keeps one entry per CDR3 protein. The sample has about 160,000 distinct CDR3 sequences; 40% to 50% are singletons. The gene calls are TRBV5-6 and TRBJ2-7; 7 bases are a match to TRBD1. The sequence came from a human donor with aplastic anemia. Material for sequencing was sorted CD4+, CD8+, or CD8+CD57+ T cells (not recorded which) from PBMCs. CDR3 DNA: TGTGCCAGCAGTCTCACCGGGACAGTCTCCTACGAGCAGTACTTC. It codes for CASSLTGTVSYEQYF.